This passage covers 14 T cell receptor beta chains from one sample sequenced in a study of cytomegalovirus exposure and HLA in healthy donors. Vbeta (60) and Jbeta (13) primers were used in the PCR. This table comes from immunoSEQ multiplex PCR, and its TCRdb copy is limited to in-frame clones, with some not included. The data show about 58,000 clones, and the top ten clones hold roughly 4%. The sequenced sample consisted of PBMCs. The receptors come from a male donor in good health and CMV-seronegative.

The chain couples TRBV9 to TRBJ2-7; 11 nucleotides align to TRBD2. Germline trimming cut 0 bases from V and 5 bases from J; bases unmatched to any gene: 10. Germline-derived CDR1 and CDR2 are SGDLS and YYNGEE. The CDR3 covers 17 residues. The CDR3 nucleotides read TGTGCCAGCAGCGTAGGTTATACTAGCGGGAGTATCCACGAGCAGTACTTC. Translation: CASSVGYTSGSIHEQYF.

The chain uses TRBV18 and TRBJ2-3; 8 positions match TRBD1. The CDR3 covers 17 residues. From germline, CDR1 is KGHSH and CDR2 LQKENI. The ends lost 3 bases at V and 2 bases at J; junction bases unmatched: 10. This CDR3 reads CASSPPRQGRFTDTQYF. As DNA, the CDR3 is TGTGCCAGCTCACCTCCCAGACAGGGGAGATTCACAGATACGCAGTATTTT.

The CDR3 protein is CATSSYAGAFF. CDR3 sequence (DNA): TGTGCCACCAGCAGCTATGCTGGAGCTTTCTTT. V gene TRBV15 combines with J gene TRBJ1-1; no definite D call. This CDR3 is built from 11 residues. Between the trimmed V and J ends, which lost 3 bases and 10 bases, there was a span of 9 bases. The germline gives CDR1 LNHNV, CDR2 YYDKDF (reference sequence). The variable domain in full, with the rest retrieved from reference TRBV15 and TRBJ1-1, is DAMVIQNPRYQVTQFGKPVTLSCSQTLNHNVMYWYQQKSSQAPKLLFHYYDKDFNNEADTPDNFQSRRPNTSFCFLDIRSPGLGDTAMYLCATSSYAGAFFGQGTRLTVV.

This rearrangement joins TRBV7-8 to TRBJ1-2; maybe TRBD1 (5 bases). This CDR3 is built from 12 residues. V gave up 1 base and J gave up 5 bases, with 5 bases separating them. CDR1 and CDR2 from the germline V gene are SGHVS and FQNEAQ. The CDR3 DNA follows: TGTGCCAGCAGCTTAGGGACATATGGCTACACCTTC. It encodes CASSLGTYGYTF.

The rearrangement joins TRBV5-8 to TRBJ1-1; 8 bases match TRBD1. The germline V gene encodes CDR1 SGHTS and CDR2 YDEGEE. V shed 4 bases and J 5 bases; nucleotides not matched to a gene: 7. The CDR3 contains 14 residues. CDR3: CASSRRTGRTEAFF. CDR3 nucleotide sequence: TGTGCCAGCAGCCGCCGGACAGGGAGGACTGAAGCTTTCTTT.

The chain uses TRBV7-9 and TRBJ1-2; D may be TRBD1 (6 bases). Germline CDR1 and CDR2: SEHNR and FQNEAQ (reference sequence). The CDR3 spans 14 residues. V lost 5 bases and J 7 bases, leaving 17 bases between the germline ends. CDR3 amino acids: CASSPRQEWSGYTF. CDR3 coding DNA: TGTGCCAGCAGCCCACGACAGGAATGGAGTGGCTACACCTTC.

On this clone: One end of the junction is discordant with germline, which a read error may explain. V gene TRBV4-1 combines with J gene TRBJ2-1; D unresolved. The CDR3 sequence is 17 residues long. The germline V gene encodes CDR1 MGHRA and CDR2 YSYEKL. The CDR3 reads CASSQDPIRNSDNEQFF. CDR3 nucleotides: TGCGCCAGCAGCCAAGATCCCATCCGTAACTCCGACAATGAGCAGTTCTTC.

V is TRBV28 and J is TRBJ1-1; TRBD1 agrees at 7 bases. With 3 bases clipped from V and 10 bases from J, the junction kept 11 bases outside the gene matches. The CDR3 is made up of 14 amino acids. Germline V lookup: CDR1 MDHEN, CDR2 SYDVKM. The DNA for the CDR3 is TGTGCCAGCAGTTTTTCCTACGGACAGGTGAGAGCTTTCTTT. Protein product: CASSFSYGQVRAFF.

The rearrangement uses TRBV7-3 and TRBJ2-7, with 8 bases that match TRBD2. CDR1 is SGHTA and CDR2 is FQGTGA in the germline V gene. The CDR3 loop spans 17 amino acids. V shed 3 bases and J 4 bases; nucleotides not matched to a gene: 14. CDR3 bases: TGTGCCAGCAGCTTCGGGCAAGCGGGAGAGGTCGGGTACGAGCAGTACTTC. Protein product: CASSFGQAGEVGYEQYF.

V and J are TRBV13 and TRBJ2-7, with D hard to call. CDR1 is PRHDT and CDR2 is FYEKMQ in the germline V gene (reference sequence). This CDR3 is 14 amino acids long. Trimming cost V 3 bases and J 0 bases, with 9 bases left between them. CDR3 sequence: CASSFFGGSYEQYF. The CDR3 DNA reads as TGTGCCAGCAGCTTCTTCGGCGGCTCCTACGAGCAGTACTTC.

This chain links TRBV28 with TRBJ1-1; weak D call: TRBD1 (5 bases). Germline V gene data show CDR1 as MDHEN and CDR2 as SYDVKM. CDR3 size: 14 residues. V lost 3 bases to trimming and J lost 1 base, with 9 bases between them. The CDR3 bases are TGTGCCAGCAGTTTGCGGGGGGGGAACACTGAAGCTTTCTTT. Amino acids: CASSLRGGNTEAFF.

The rearrangement joins TRBV5-1 to TRBJ2-6; D is perhaps TRBD1 (6 bases). The CDR3 length is 18 residues. The germline gives CDR1 SGHRS, CDR2 YFSETQ. V was trimmed by 3 bases and J by 0 bases, leaving 16 bases between them. The CDR3 is CASSWADSGGSGANVLTF. The CDR3 DNA sequence: TGCGCCAGCAGCTGGGCGGACAGTGGGGGCTCTGGGGCCAACGTCCTGACTTTC.

The chain recombines TRBV19 with TRBJ1-3; D not certain. This CDR3 has 12 residues. Deletions cut 8 bases from V and 4 bases from J, with 9 bases between. Germline V gives CDR1 LNHDA, CDR2 SQIVND (reference sequence). CDR3 loop: CASGTAGNTIYF. In DNA, the CDR3 is TGTGCCAGTGGAACAGCAGGAAACACCATATATTTT.

The chain employs TRBV7-9 and TRBJ2-3, with 7 positions matching TRBD1. The junction had 11 bases not matched to a gene; V was cut back by 5 bases and J by 9 bases. The CDR3 consists of 14 residues. The germline CDR1 and CDR2 sequences are SEHNR and FQNEAQ (reference sequence). The CDR3 loop is CASSPDGTALTQYF. The CDR3 bases are TGTGCCAGCAGCCCTGATGGGACAGCTCTAACGCAGTATTTT.